One sample yielded the 21 T cell receptor beta chains listed below, sequenced in a study of T cell repertoires in cytomegalovirus infection. For these TCRs, the target antigens are not known. TCRdb called the reads again in MiXCR, with one record for every CDR3 protein. The sample has 650,000 to 900,000 distinct CDR3 sequences; around a third are singletons. This specimen consisted of cultured CD8+ T cells from PBMCs, obtained from culture after CMV antigen stimulation. The receptors come from a human donor in good health (CMV status not recorded). Some clones in this sample may be carry-over from other donors' samples.

The V gene is TRBV10-3, the J gene TRBJ2-1; 7 nucleotides agree with TRBD1. The CDR3 extends over 15 amino acids. The J segment lost 2 bases and the V segment lost 6 bases, leaving 7 bases of the junction unmatched. CDR1 and CDR2 from the germline V gene are ENHRY and SYGVKD. The CDR3 spells CAIRKTGATYNEQFF. The CDR3 DNA sequence: TGTGCCATCAGAAAAACAGGGGCGACCTACAATGAGCAGTTCTTC.

The rearrangement links TRBV7-6 to TRBJ2-2; D is perhaps TRBD2 (5 bases). Per the germline V gene, CDR1 is SGHVS and CDR2 is FNYEAQ. CDR3 size: 12 residues. The CDR3 DNA follows: TGTACCTGCCTTGTCGGGGCCGGGGAGCTGTTTTTT. The encoded protein is CTCLVGAGELFF. Full variable domain (outside the CDR3, taken from reference TRBV7-6 and TRBJ2-2): GAGVSQSPRYKVTKRGQDVALRCDPISGHVSLYWYRQALGQGPEFLTYFNYEAQQDKSGLPNDRFSAERPEGSISTLTIQRTEQRDSAMYRCTCLVGAGELFFGEGSRLTVL.

This clonotype was seen only a few times. The chain has TRBV6-5 and TRBJ1-1; a possible D gene is TRBD1 (6 bases). The CDR3 runs 15 residues. The ends were cut back, 7 bases at V and 7 bases at J, with 22 bases in the middle. Germline CDR1 and CDR2: MNHEY and SVGAGI. The CDR3 loop reads CASIRSGGAGGEAFF. CDR3 DNA sequence: TGTGCCAGCATACGATCGGGGGGCGCTGGGGGTGAAGCTTTCTTT.

As regards this clonotype: One end of the junction does not line up with germline, which may come from a read error. This CDR3 is CASSQGRPNQPHHF. Written as DNA, the CDR3 is TGTGCCAGCAGCCAAGGACGTCCCAATCAGCCCCATCATTTT. The chain links TRBV13 to TRBJ1-5; D is undetermined. There are 14 residues in the CDR3. CDR1 is PRHDT, CDR2 FYEKMQ, per germline (reference sequence).

V is TRBV4-3 and J is TRBJ1-1; 9 bases align to TRBD1. Per the germline V gene, CDR1 is LGHNA and CDR2 is YSLEER. The CDR3 is 14 amino acids. Trimming at V came to 2 bases and at J to 6 bases, leaving 4 bases not matched to a gene. The CDR3 region is CASSQNRGRAEAFF. DNA for the CDR3: TGCGCCAGCAGCCAAAACAGGGGGCGGGCTGAAGCTTTCTTT.

This clonotype was counted a few times. The CDR3 spells CASRGSFNQPQHF. The DNA for the CDR3 is TGTGCCAGTAGAGGTAGCTTCAATCAGCCCCAGCATTTT. The chain employs TRBV19 and TRBJ1-5; D is uncertain. V gave up 6 bases and J gave up 3 bases, with 9 bases separating them. The CDR3 covers 13 residues. CDR1 and CDR2 (germline): LNHDA, SQIVND (reference sequence).

This clonotype has a count of ten or more. The genes are TRBV15 and TRBJ2-2, with TRBD2 as a possible D gene (5 bases). The CDR3 length is 12 residues. The germline V gene has CDR1 LNHNV and CDR2 YYDKDF (reference sequence). Deletions cut 8 bases from V and 3 bases from J, with 7 bases between. The CDR3: CATLGDTGELFF. In DNA, the CDR3 is TGTGCCACCCTCGGGGACACCGGGGAGCTGTTTTTT.

This clonotype has more than one count but fewer than ten. The chain is built from TRBV12-3 or TRBV12-4 and TRBJ2-2; a weak D match, TRBD1 (5 bases). V was trimmed by 6 bases and J by 7 bases, leaving 21 bases between them. The length of the CDR3 is 16 residues. CDR3 nucleotides: TGTGCCAGCAGCTTCCTGACAGCCTCGTTAGGCGGGGAGCTGTTTTTT. The encoded protein is CASSFLTASLGGELFF.

This clonotype has a count of ten or more. The chain joins TRBV2 to TRBJ2-2; 7 positions agree with TRBD1. Trimming removed 5 bases from V and 3 bases from J; junction bases left unmatched: 9. CDR1 is SNHLY and CDR2 is FYNNEI in the germline V gene. The CDR3 runs to 16 residues. CDR3 sequence reads: CASSTQGIEDTGELFF. CDR3 nucleotides: TGTGCCAGCAGTACACAGGGGATCGAGGACACCGGGGAGCTGTTTTTT.

The chain links TRBV4-1 to TRBJ2-3; D is uncertain. V lost 0 bases to trimming and J lost 4 bases, with 8 bases between them. The CDR3 is made up of 14 amino acids. Germline lookup yields CDR1 MGHRA and CDR2 YSYEKL. Here the CDR3 reads CASSQDRMADTQYF. The CDR3 region has the DNA TGCGCCAGCAGCCAAGATAGGATGGCAGATACGCAGTATTTT.

This clonotype was recorded many times. This chain links TRBV19 with TRBJ1-1; D unclear. The germline CDR1 and CDR2 sequences are LNHDA and SQIVND (reference sequence). This CDR3 region has 16 residues. V lost 5 bases and J lost 0, with 16 bases in between. CDR3 loop: CASSSNWGSLNTEAFF. For the CDR3, the DNA is TGTGCCAGTAGTTCGAATTGGGGATCCTTGAACACTGAAGCTTTCTTT.

The rearrangement uses TRBV28 and TRBJ2-7, with D perhaps matching TRBD1 (5 bases). V lost 6 bases and J lost 4, with 19 bases in between. The germline V gene has CDR1 MDHEN and CDR2 SYDVKM. CDR3 size: 15 residues. The CDR3 coding sequence is TGTGCCAGCAGCTCTCTCCTACACGGACAATACGAGCAGTACGTC. Translating it yields CASSSLLHGQYEQYV.

This clonotype was picked up many times. The chain couples TRBV7-2 to TRBJ1-3, with D possibly matching TRBD1 (6 bases). Germline CDR1 SGHTA, CDR2 FQGNSA. Trimming left V 4 bases short and J 4 bases short, with 11 bases between. The CDR3 has 14 residues. CDR3 residues: CASSSWDTGNTIYF. CDR3 sequence (DNA): TGTGCCAGCAGCTCCTGGGACACAGGAAACACCATATATTTT.

This clonotype has more than one count but fewer than ten. The V gene is TRBV27, the J gene TRBJ2-5; D is perhaps TRBD1 (6 bases). Germline V gives CDR1 MNHEY, CDR2 SMNVEV (reference sequence). The CDR3 runs 14 residues. Trimming cost V 1 base and J 2 bases, with 8 bases left between them. The CDR3 bases are TGTGCCAGCAGTTTATTTACAGGGCAAGAGACCCAGTACTTC. This encodes CASSLFTGQETQYF.

This rearrangement joins TRBV9 to TRBJ1-2; D unclear. Germline V gene sequence: CDR1 SGDLS, CDR2 YYNGEE. V lost 6 bases, J lost 5 bases, and 14 bases lay in between. This CDR3 comprises 13 residues. CDR3 sequence reads: CASTGLYQYGYTF. CDR3 nucleotides: TGTGCCAGCACCGGCCTATATCAATATGGCTACACCTTC.

This clonotype was detected a few times. This sequence joins TRBV6-2 or TRBV6-3 and TRBJ1-4, with TRBD1 matching over 7 bases. CDR3 length: 14 residues. CDR1 is MNHEY and CDR2 is SVGEGT in the germline V gene. The junction had 10 bases not matched to a gene; V was cut back by 8 bases and J by 7 bases. CDR3 region: CASARDSRGEKLFF. For the CDR3, the DNA is TGTGCCAGCGCCCGGGACAGCCGGGGTGAAAAACTGTTTTTT.

V is TRBV28 and J is TRBJ2-2; TRBD1 matches 7 bases. J was trimmed by 1 base and V by 4 bases; bases with no gene match: 0. The CDR3 contains 14 residues. Germline CDR1 and CDR2: MDHEN and SYDVKM. The DNA of the CDR3 is TGTGCCAGCAGTTGGACAGGGAACACCGGGGAGCTGTTTTTT. Its protein is CASSWTGNTGELFF. Using reference TRBV28 and TRBJ2-2 for the parts outside the CDR3, the full variable domain is DVKVTQSSRYLVKRTGEKVFLECVQDMDHENMFWYRQDPGLGLRLIYFSYDVKMKEKGDIPEGYSVSREKKERFSLILESASTNQTSMYLCASSWTGNTGELFFGEGSRLTVL.

In this sample, this clonotype turned up a few times. This chain links TRBV12-5 with TRBJ2-7; D may correspond to TRBD1 or TRBD2 (5 bases each). The CDR3 runs 12 residues. Germline lookup yields CDR1 LGHNT and CDR2 FRNRAP. The V gene lost 1 base and the J gene lost 8 bases, with 9 bases spanning the gap. CDR3 coding DNA: TGTGCTAGTGGTTTGGGGGGGACGCAGCAGTACTTC. This codes for CASGLGGTQQYF.

The chain is built from TRBV12-3 or TRBV12-4 and TRBJ1-3; D not certain. The CDR3 covers 14 residues. Trimming removed 7 bases from V and 0 bases from J, with 10 bases in between. The CDR3 sequence: CASNRVVSGNTIYF. The CDR3 DNA is TGTGCCAGCAACCGGGTGGTCTCTGGAAACACCATATATTTT.

CDR3 in amino acids: CASSLALQGARDNEQFF. The CDR3 nucleotides read TGTGCCAGCAGCTTAGCGTTACAGGGGGCGCGGGACAATGAGCAGTTCTTC. The rearrangement links TRBV7-8 to TRBJ2-1; 9 bases map to TRBD1. After removal of 0 bases from V and 5 bases from J, the junction contained 8 bases not matched to a gene. From germline, CDR1 is SGHVS and CDR2 FQNEAQ. The CDR3 is 17 residues long.

This clonotype showed up many times. This rearrangement joins TRBV7-6 to TRBJ2-6, with D tentatively TRBD2 (6 bases). Germline loops: CDR1 SGHVS, CDR2 FNYEAQ. This CDR3 contains 16 residues. Trimming shortened V by 2 bases and J by 0 bases, and 8 bases separated the two germline ends. CDR3 coding DNA: TGTGCCAGCAGCTTACGAGCGGGCTCTGGGGCCAACGTCCTGACTTTC. Residues: CASSLRAGSGANVLTF.